This T cell receptor (beta chain) stems from a study of T cells after posttransplantation cyclophosphamide. Findings and limits, study-wide: Donor-recipient repertoire similarity was low at 1-2 months, rising over year one. Tissue-infiltrating T cells from skin or gut overlapped little with blood T cells.

Data came from immunoSEQ multiplex PCR; TCRdb stores just in-frame clones and leaves some out. The repertoire yields some 40,000 clones, none seen only once; the top ten contain roughly 2.3%. This clone was counted ten times or more. Its antigen is unknown. Peripheral blood was collected from the related graft donor on the marrow donation day. The CDR3 length is 13 residues. Germline CDR1 and CDR2: SGHTA and FQGNSA. V was cut by 6 bases and J by 10 bases, with 16 bases left in between. The sequence derives from a man in his forties in good health, CMV-negative, and a related stem cell transplant donor. Sequenced input: PBMCs. The rearrangement joins TRBV7-2 to TRBJ2-1; a weak D match, TRBD1 (5 bases). CDR3 in amino acids: CASRPPTGKEQFF. The CDR3 DNA reads as TGTGCCAGCAGACCCCCCACAGGTAAAGAGCAGTTCTTC.